These T cell receptor beta chains were read from a single sample in a study of T cell repertoires in cytomegalovirus infection. TCRdb reprocessed the reads via MiXCR and lists one record per CDR3 protein. The sample consists of about 280,000 distinct CDR3 sequences, about 20% of them appearing once. These TCRs' antigens remain unknown. The sequencing here drew on cultured PBMCs, taken from culture after CMV antigen stimulation. Every receptor here comes from a human donor in good health (CMV status not recorded). Some clones in this sample may be carry-over from other donors' samples. CDR3s leave out the opening cysteine and the closing phenylalanine or tryptophan. Clone size is stated in some rows and not others, as once, few, many or a class when expanded.

clone_size	v_call	j_call	cdr3_aa
NA	TRBV4-1	TRBJ2-1	ASSRLSGDNEQF
few	TRBV7-9	TRBJ1-2	ASSSTGANYGYT
many	TRBV7-8	TRBJ2-3	ASSGFSGVGGDTQY
NA	TRBV10-2	TRBJ2-2	ASSGRGLAGVGELF
many	TRBV28	TRBJ2-2	ATAPGGSLVFGELF
NA	TRBV12-3/TRBV12-4	TRBJ2-1	ASSPGTSEIDEQF
NA	TRBV5-4	TRBJ2-2	ASSSDLLSGGPGELF
many	TRBV12-3/TRBV12-4	TRBJ1-1	ASSFTLLPGSEAF
NA	TRBV18	TRBJ2-1	AGSPSYPPNEQF
once	TRBV9	TRBJ1-3	ASSVAGRNSGNTIY
few	TRBV4-1	TRBJ1-5	ASSQAQQGSQPQH
few	TRBV19	TRBJ1-5	ASSKRGSGQPQH
NA	TRBV27	TRBJ1-6	ASSYGREDSPLH
few	TRBV4-1	TRBJ2-3	ASSHPGGTDTQY
many	TRBV7-2	TRBJ2-7	ASTTASSYEQY
NA	TRBV4-1	TRBJ2-7	ASSQVGGAYEQY
once	TRBV5-1	TRBJ1-1	ASSFQGANTEAF
NA	TRBV5-4	TRBJ2-3	ASSLDGEDTQY
few	TRBV27	TRBJ2-3	ASSSGRASTDTQY
NA	TRBV4-1	TRBJ1-2	ASSQESGGVYGYT
NA	TRBV20-1	TRBJ2-7	SAGDRVYEQY
NA	TRBV6-6	TRBJ1-2	ASTSPLGRSFGYT
once	TRBV20-1	TRBJ2-3	SASGTSGRTDTQY
many	TRBV7-2	TRBJ2-1	ASSQTVSSYNEQF
NA	TRBV6-2/TRBV6-3	TRBJ2-7	ASTRDSGLSYEQY
NA	TRBV10-3	TRBJ2-7	ASQGEVDEQY
NA	TRBV14	TRBJ2-2	ASSQVGWFAGELF
few	TRBV12-3/TRBV12-4	TRBJ2-3	ASRRRASGTDTQY
NA	TRBV20-1	TRBJ1-5	SARRQGAYNQPQH
NA	TRBV30	TRBJ2-5	AWSRIEETQY
many	TRBV20-1	TRBJ2-1	SARSLAVSYNEQF
NA	TRBV20-1	TRBJ2-3	SAILAGWRDTQY
NA	TRBV28	TRBJ2-1	ASSIAENEQF
many	TRBV7-2	TRBJ2-3	ASRNEAREMDTQY
few	TRBV27	TRBJ2-5	ASSLYGARGETQY
many	TRBV27	TRBJ1-5	ASSSGLLNQPQH
many	TRBV6-5	TRBJ2-7	ASSYTRTSDYKQY
NA	TRBV6-1	TRBJ2-5	ASSDQSPSLETQY
many	TRBV28	TRBJ2-1	ASSFGGGLAGGPFANEQF
NA	TRBV14	TRBJ1-1	ASSRWEDRGAF
NA	TRBV6-5	TRBJ1-3	ASSYSLLPGDTIY
NA	TRBV5-6	TRBJ1-2	ASSLSDSATGYT
many	TRBV19	TRBJ1-1	ASSPLGVSTEAF
few	TRBV7-2	TRBJ2-2	ASSPRDLFTGELF
many	TRBV7-6	TRBJ2-3	ASSLRTADTQY
NA	TRBV28	TRBJ2-1	ASSSGTSGSSRYNEQF
many	TRBV7-6	TRBJ2-3	ASSLPLRQGRGTDTQY
NA	TRBV5-1	TRBJ1-5	TSSLSGVGNQPQH
many	TRBV4-1	TRBJ2-7	ASSQDDGTGTVTYEQY
NA	TRBV20-1	TRBJ2-1	SASGGLPNEQF
NA	TRBV24-1	TRBJ1-5	ATSDSGSNQPQP